The 18 T cell receptor beta chains below come from one sample, sequenced in a study of T-cell memory formation after mild COVID-19. Using its own MiXCR run on the 5' RACE reads, TCRdb lists one record per CDR3 protein. The table shows roughly 300,000 distinct CDR3 sequences, with 8.2% occurring only once. The sequencing sample was made of PBMCs or a T cell subset sorted from them (not recorded which). The source is a man aged 18 to 30 who had mild COVID-19 (a few samples of this study predate the infection). Cell type and time point are not known.

This clonotype was seen more than once but under ten times. The CDR3 region is CSATRTGLQETQYF. CDR3 sequence (DNA): TGCAGTGCTACCCGGACAGGGCTCCAAGAGACCCAGTACTTC. This chain connects TRBV20-1 to TRBJ2-5; 8 nucleotides match TRBD1. The CDR3 covers 14 residues. The junction had 5 bases not matched to a gene; V was cut back by 4 bases and J by 1 base. Germline CDR1 and CDR2: DFQATT and SNEGSKA (reference sequence).

This clonotype was seen many times. The chain joins TRBV5-1 to TRBJ2-1, with D perhaps TRBD1 (5 bases). Deletions cut 3 bases from V and 4 bases from J, with 8 bases between. This CDR3 spans 13 amino acids. The V gene's germline CDR1 is SGHRS and CDR2 YFSETQ. The CDR3 region has the DNA TGCGCCAGCAGCTCTACAGGATACAATGAGCAGTTCTTC. Its translation is CASSSTGYNEQFF.

This clonotype was recorded many times. V is TRBV12-3 or TRBV12-4 and J is TRBJ2-7; 9 bases are a match to TRBD2. V lost 5 bases, J lost 4 bases, and 6 bases stayed unmatched. The CDR3 has 14 residues. CDR3 loop: CASSTGTSFYEQYF. In nucleotides, the CDR3 is TGTGCCAGCAGTACCGGGACTAGCTTTTACGAGCAGTACTTC.

This chain connects TRBV7-8 to TRBJ2-7; 13 bases match TRBD2. This CDR3 has 16 amino acids. From germline, CDR1 is SGHVS and CDR2 FQNEAQ. V gave up 4 bases and J gave up 3 bases; unmatched junction bases: 6. The CDR3 DNA follows: TGTGCCAGCAGCTCTACCCGACTAGCGGGGGGCTACGAGCAGTACTTC. Translated, it gives CASSSTRLAGGYEQYF. The whole variable domain, remainder taken from reference TRBV7-8 and TRBJ2-7, is GAGVSQSPRYKVAKRGQDVALRCDPISGHVSLFWYQQALGQGPEFLTYFQNEAQLDKSGLPSDRFFAERPEGSVSTLKIQRTQQEDSAVYLCASSSTRLAGGYEQYFGPGTRLTVT.

This clonotype has only a few counts. V gene TRBV18 combines with J gene TRBJ2-1; TRBD1 or TRBD2 may be the D gene (5 bases each). The CDR3 has 15 residues. From germline, CDR1 is KGHSH and CDR2 LQKENI. The ends were cut back, 4 bases at V and 1 base at J, with 11 bases in the middle. The DNA of the CDR3 is TGTGCCAGCTCACTTTGGGGGACGTCCTACAATGAGCAGTTCTTC. Translation: CASSLWGTSYNEQFF.

There are many counts of this clonotype. The rearrangement uses TRBV20-1 and TRBJ1-1; D is uncertain. V was clipped by 2 bases and J by 1 base, with 5 bases between them. CDR3 length equals 12 residues. Germline V gene data show CDR1 as DFQATT and CDR2 as SNEGSKA (reference sequence). CDR3 amino acids: CSARPQNTEAFF. DNA of the CDR3: TGCAGTGCTAGACCACAGAACACTGAAGCTTTCTTT.

As concerns this clonotype: A much more abundant neighbour one base away suggests this may be a read error. The chain links TRBV5-1 to TRBJ1-1; no clear D gene. Looked up from germline, CDR1 is SGHRS and CDR2 is YFSETQ. The CDR3 totals 13 residues. V lost 2 bases and J 6 bases, leaving 11 bases between the germline ends. CDR3 loop: CASSFGGYAEAFF. The CDR3 DNA is TGCGCCAGCAGCTTCGGTGGATACGCTGAAGCTTTCTTT.

This clonotype was counted ten times or more. The rearrangement links TRBV6-5 to TRBJ1-5, with D unclear. The V end lost 8 bases, the J end lost 6 bases, and 14 bases lay between the germline ends. In germline, CDR1 is MNHEY, CDR2 SVGAGI. The CDR3 contains 13 residues. As DNA, the CDR3 is TGTGCCAGCTGGAGAGGGAAGGGTCAGCCCCAGCATTTT. It specifies CASWRGKGQPQHF.

This clonotype was seen more than once but under ten times. This sequence joins TRBV5-1 and TRBJ2-3; D could derive from TRBD1 or TRBD2 (5 bases each). The V end was cut by 4 bases, the J end by 4 bases, with 10 bases between. The CDR3 consists of 13 residues. Germline V gene lookup returns CDR1 SGHRS and CDR2 YFSETQ. CDR3 nucleotide sequence: TGCGCCAGCAGCCCTGGGGACGCAGATACGCAGTATTTT. It codes for CASSPGDADTQYF.

This clonotype was seen repeatedly, ten times or more. The J gene is TRBJ2-7, the V gene TRBV7-6, with TRBD1 as a possible D gene (6 bases). Trimming stripped 3 bases from V and 7 bases from J, with 16 bases between. CDR1 SGHVS and CDR2 FNYEAQ come from the germline V gene. This CDR3 has 14 amino acids. The CDR3: CASSFSTGSKEQYF. CDR3 in DNA: TGTGCCAGCAGCTTTAGTACAGGGTCTAAAGAGCAGTACTTC.

The table lists this clonotype with many counts. The V and J genes are TRBV12-3 or TRBV12-4 and TRBJ2-5; 9 bases line up with TRBD2. V gave up 3 bases and J gave up 3 bases; unmatched junction bases: 2. This CDR3 has 14 residues. CDR3 bases: TGTGCCAGCAGTTTCCGCGGGGGGGAAGAGACCCAGTACTTC. Residues: CASSFRGGEETQYF.

The CDR3 DNA reads as TGTGCCAGCAGTTTACGGGTCAATCAGCCCCAGCATTTT. This gives the protein CASSLRVNQPQHF. The chain has TRBV12-3 or TRBV12-4 and TRBJ1-5; no definite D call. The CDR3 spans 13 residues. Deletions cut 2 bases from V and 3 bases from J, with 5 bases between.

The rearrangement joins TRBV12-3 or TRBV12-4 to TRBJ2-3; D unresolved. The CDR3 is made up of 15 amino acids. V was pared by 7 bases and J by 0 bases, with 14 bases between. CDR3 DNA sequence: TGTGCCAGCAAACCCATGCTGACAAGCACAGATACGCAGTATTTT. Amino acids: CASKPMLTSTDTQYF.

The chain uses TRBV7-6 and TRBJ2-2; tentatively, D is TRBD2 (7 bases). The germline CDR1 and CDR2 sequences are SGHVS and FNYEAQ. The CDR3 consists of 17 residues. V was shortened by 4 bases and J by 4 bases, with 19 bases between the two germline ends. The CDR3 is CASSWPWGGGFTGELFF. The DNA of the CDR3 is TGTGCCAGCAGCTGGCCCTGGGGGGGCGGTTTCACCGGGGAGCTGTTTTTT.

This clonotype appeared many times. The chain employs TRBV7-2 and TRBJ1-1; possibly TRBD1 for D (5 bases). This CDR3 spans 13 amino acids. Germline CDR1 reads SGHTA; CDR2 reads FQGNSA. V was shortened by 1 base and J by 4 bases, with 7 bases between the two germline ends. The CDR3 sequence: CASSLDGGTEAFF. The DNA of the CDR3 is TGTGCCAGCAGCTTAGACGGGGGCACTGAAGCTTTCTTT.

In this sample, this clonotype turned up a few times. V gene TRBV5-5 combines with J gene TRBJ2-7, with D maybe TRBD1 (6 bases). The V and J ends lost 3 bases and 0 bases respectively, with 22 bases between them. Per germline, CDR1 SGHKS and CDR2 YYEKEE (reference sequence). The CDR3 is 18 residues long. CDR3 in DNA: TGTGCCAGCAGCTCCCCCGCTGGGGGCCAATTACTCTCCTACGAGCAGTACGTC. It codes for CASSSPAGGQLLSYEQYV.

This clonotype came up many times. The chain couples TRBV4-2 to TRBJ2-3; D call uncertain. V lost 0 bases to trimming and J lost 4 bases, with 8 bases between them. This CDR3 has 14 amino acids. Germline V gives CDR1 LGHNA, CDR2 YNFKEQ. The CDR3 loop is CASSQDWLSDTQYF. DNA for the CDR3: TGTGCCAGCAGCCAAGATTGGCTTTCAGATACGCAGTATTTT.

This clonotype was seen at least ten times. The rearrangement links TRBV7-8 to TRBJ1-1; 9 bases are a match to TRBD1. V lost 5 bases, J lost 4 bases, and 8 bases stayed unmatched. The germline gives CDR1 SGHVS, CDR2 FQNEAQ. The CDR3 has 15 residues. Written as DNA, the CDR3 is TGTGCCAGCAGCCTGAGGAGGACAGGGGTCACTGAAGCTTTCTTT. The encoded protein is CASSLRRTGVTEAFF. Full variable domain (remainder filled in from reference TRBV7-8 and TRBJ1-1): GAGVSQSPRYKVAKRGQDVALRCDPISGHVSLFWYQQALGQGPEFLTYFQNEAQLDKSGLPSDRFFAERPEGSVSTLKIQRTQQEDSAVYLCASSLRRTGVTEAFFGQGTRLTVV.